This is a list of T cell receptor beta chains from one sample in a study of T cells in Graves' hyperthyroidism and ophthalmopathy. TCRdb ran MiXCR on the multiplex PCR reads and lists one entry per CDR3 protein. In the table there are nearly 600,000 distinct CDR3 sequences, 13% to 15% of which are singletons. The sample consisted of blood. These receptors were collected from a woman between 18 and 29 years old with Graves' ophthalmopathy. Each CDR3 is given with its conserved first and last residue. The D gene is left open where the match is weak. Rows may omit the clone size; those that give it use once, few, many or a size class.

>TRBJ2-1|13|many|TRBV5-6|TRBD2
TGTGCCAGCAGCTTTTCGGGAGGCAATGAGCAGTTCTTC
CASSFSGGNEQFF
>TRBJ1-5|16|.|TRBV2|TRBD1
TGTGCCAGCAGCAGGGCAGGGGGAGGAGGCAATCAGCCCCAGCATTTT
CASSRAGGGGNQPQHF
>TRBJ2-2|18|few|TRBV6-2/TRBV6-3|TRBD1
TGTGCCAGCAGCTACATACGGGGGGACAGGGAGGGCACCGGGGAGCTGTTTTTT
CASSYIRGDREGTGELFF
>TRBJ2-2|18|.|TRBV7-7|TRBD1
TGTGCTAGCAGCTTAACCATCCCGGGACAGGGCGGCACCGGGGAGCTGTTTTTT
CASSLTIPGQGGTGELFF
>TRBJ1-6|19|.|TRBV6-2/TRBV6-3|.
TGTGCCAGCAGTTACGGACACCGGGCAGGGATCACCTATAATTCACCCCTCCACTTT
CASSYGHRAGITYNSPLHF
>TRBJ2-7|18|many|TRBV7-9|TRBD2
TGTGCCAGCAGCCCTGGGACTAGCGGGAGGCCAGGTTCCCACGAGCAGTACTTC
CASSPGTSGRPGSHEQYF
>TRBJ2-6|16|.|TRBV19|.
TGTGCCAGTAGTAAGCTAACAAACCCTGGGGCCAACGTCCTGACTTTC
CASSKLTNPGANVLTF
>TRBJ2-3|15|many|TRBV11-2|.
TGTGCCAGCAGCACGCGGACGGCTAGCACAGATACGCAGTATTTT
CASSTRTASTDTQYF
>TRBJ1-1|12|many|TRBV30|.
TGTGCCTCCCGATGGATGAACACTGAAGCTTTCTTT
CASRWMNTEAFF
>TRBJ1-2|14|few|TRBV4-1|.
TGCGCCAGCAGCTATGTGGGACGGGAGTATGGCTACACCTTC
CASSYVGREYGYTF
>TRBJ2-3|13|many|TRBV29-1|.
TGCAGCGTTTCTACAGGGATATCAGATACGCAGTATTTT
CSVSTGISDTQYF
>TRBJ1-1|15|many|TRBV3-1|.
TGTGCCAGCAGCCCCGGGTTGGGTATGAACACTGAAGCTTTCTTT
CASSPGLGMNTEAFF
>TRBJ2-1|16|few|TRBV6-1|TRBD2
TGTGCCAGCAGTGGGAAGACTAGCGGGTCCTACAATGAGCAGTTCTTC
CASSGKTSGSYNEQFF